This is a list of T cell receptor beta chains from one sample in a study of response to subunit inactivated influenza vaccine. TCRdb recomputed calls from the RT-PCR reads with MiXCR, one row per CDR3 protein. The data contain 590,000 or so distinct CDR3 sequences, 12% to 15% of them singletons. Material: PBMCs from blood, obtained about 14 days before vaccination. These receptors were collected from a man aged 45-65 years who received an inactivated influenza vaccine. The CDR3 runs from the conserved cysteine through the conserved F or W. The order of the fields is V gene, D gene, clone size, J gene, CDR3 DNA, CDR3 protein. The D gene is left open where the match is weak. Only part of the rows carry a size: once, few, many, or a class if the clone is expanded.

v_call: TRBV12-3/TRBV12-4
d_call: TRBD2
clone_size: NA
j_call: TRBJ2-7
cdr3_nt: TGTGCCAGCAGAAGGACTAGCGAGGGAGAGCAGTACTTC
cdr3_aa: CASRRTSEGEQYF

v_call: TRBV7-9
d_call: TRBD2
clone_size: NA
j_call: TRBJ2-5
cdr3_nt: TGTGCCAGCAGCTTACTTGGACTAGCTCTGAAAGAGACCCAGTACTTC
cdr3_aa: CASSLLGLALKETQYF

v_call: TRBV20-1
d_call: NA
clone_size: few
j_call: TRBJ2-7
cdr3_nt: TGCAGTGCTAGTCCACTAGCCGGTTTTGAGCAGTACTTC
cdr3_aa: CSASPLAGFEQYF

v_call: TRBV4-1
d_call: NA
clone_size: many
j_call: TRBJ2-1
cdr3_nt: TGCGCCAGCAGCCGTCAGGGGGGATACAATGAGCAGTTCTTC
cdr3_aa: CASSRQGGYNEQFF

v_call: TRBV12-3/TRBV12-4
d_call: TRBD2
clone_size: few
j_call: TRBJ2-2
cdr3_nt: TGTGCCAGCAGTCGGGGGGACCTTAACACCGGGGAGCTGTTTTTT
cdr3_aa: CASSRGDLNTGELFF

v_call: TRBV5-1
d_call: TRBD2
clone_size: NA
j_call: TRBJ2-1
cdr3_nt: TGCGCCAGCAGCTTGGCCTTTGGGACTAGCGCGTACAATGAGCAGTTCTTC
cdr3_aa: CASSLAFGTSAYNEQFF

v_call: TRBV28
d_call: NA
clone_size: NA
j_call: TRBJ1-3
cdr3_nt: TGTGCCAGCAGTTCCACAGGGAACGGAAACACCATATATTTT
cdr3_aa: CASSSTGNGNTIYF

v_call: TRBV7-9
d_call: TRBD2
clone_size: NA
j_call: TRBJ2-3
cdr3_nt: TGTGCCAGCAGCCCGGCGGGACTAGCGGGGACCGATACGCAGTATTTT
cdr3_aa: CASSPAGLAGTDTQYF

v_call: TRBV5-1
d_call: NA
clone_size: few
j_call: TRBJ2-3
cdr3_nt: TGCGCCAGCAGCTTCCAGGGGTCCGGCACAGATACGCAGTATTTT
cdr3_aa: CASSFQGSGTDTQYF

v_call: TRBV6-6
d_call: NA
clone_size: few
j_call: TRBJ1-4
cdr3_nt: TGTGCCTCGGGGGGTGAAAAACTGTTTTTT
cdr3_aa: CASGGEKLFF

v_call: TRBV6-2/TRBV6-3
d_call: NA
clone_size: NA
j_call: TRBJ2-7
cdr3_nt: TGTGCCAGCAGCCGGGACCCCTACAACCGGTACTCCTACGAGCAGTACTTC
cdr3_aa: CASSRDPYNRYSYEQYF

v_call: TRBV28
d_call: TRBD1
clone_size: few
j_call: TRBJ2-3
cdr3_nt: TGTGCCAGCAGGGTGACAGGGACCAAGCAGTATTTT
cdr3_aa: CASRVTGTKQYF

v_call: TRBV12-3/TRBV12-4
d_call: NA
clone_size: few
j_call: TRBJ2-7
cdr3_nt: TGTGCCAGCAGTTTAATCGGGTCGAGCTCCTACGAGCAGTACTTC
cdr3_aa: CASSLIGSSSYEQYF

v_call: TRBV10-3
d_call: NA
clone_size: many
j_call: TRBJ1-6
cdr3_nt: TGTGCCATCAGTGAGTCTGGAAATTCACCCCTCCACTTT
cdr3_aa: CAISESGNSPLHF

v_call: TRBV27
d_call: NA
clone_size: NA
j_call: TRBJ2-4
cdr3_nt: TGTGCCAGCAGTTTATTTGGGGGAGTCGGAAACATTCAGTACTTC
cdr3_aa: CASSLFGGVGNIQYF

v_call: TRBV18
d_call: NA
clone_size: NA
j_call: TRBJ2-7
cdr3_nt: TGTGCCAGCTCACCGAACAGGGAAGGGGAGCAGTACTTC
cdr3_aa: CASSPNREGEQYF

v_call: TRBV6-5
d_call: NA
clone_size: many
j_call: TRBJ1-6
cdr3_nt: TGTGCCAGCAGTTCCAATGGACTTCTACCCCTCCACTTT
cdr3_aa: CASSSNGLLPLHF

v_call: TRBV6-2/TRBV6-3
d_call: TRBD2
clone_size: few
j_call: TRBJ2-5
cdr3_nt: TGTGCCAGTCACTCCGGACTAGCGGTGCAGACCCAGTACTTC
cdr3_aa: CASHSGLAVQTQYF

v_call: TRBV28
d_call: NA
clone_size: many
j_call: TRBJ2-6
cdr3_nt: TGTGCCAGCAGTCCGGCCGGGACATCTTCCTCTGGGGCCAACGTCCTGACTTTC
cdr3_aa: CASSPAGTSSSGANVLTF

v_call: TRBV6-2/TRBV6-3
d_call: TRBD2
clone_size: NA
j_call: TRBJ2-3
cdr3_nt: TGTGCCAGCGTCAGAAGAACCCAAGCGGGAGTGAAGGCAGATACGCAGTATTTT
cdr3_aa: CASVRRTQAGVKADTQYF

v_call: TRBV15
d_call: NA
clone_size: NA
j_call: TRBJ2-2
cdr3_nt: TGTGCCACCAGCCGTCCCGGGGGTAACGGGGAGCTGTTTTTT
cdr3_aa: CATSRPGGNGELFF

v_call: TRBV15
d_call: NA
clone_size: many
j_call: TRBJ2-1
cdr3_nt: TGTGCCACCAGCATTGCGGGGAATGAGCAGTTCTTC
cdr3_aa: CATSIAGNEQFF

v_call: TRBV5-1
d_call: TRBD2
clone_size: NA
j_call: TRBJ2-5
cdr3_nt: TGCGCCAGCAGCCAGGGCGCACTAGCGGTAGAGACCCAGTACTTC
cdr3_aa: CASSQGALAVETQYF

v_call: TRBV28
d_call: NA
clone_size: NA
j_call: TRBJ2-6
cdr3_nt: TGTGCCAGCAGTTTGGGGGCGATTTCCTCTGGGGCCAACGTCCTGACTTTC
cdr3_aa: CASSLGAISSGANVLTF

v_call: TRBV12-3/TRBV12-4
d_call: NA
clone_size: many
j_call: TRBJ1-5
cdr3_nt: TGTGCCAGCAGCCCGGGGGCAGGGGCAAATCAGCCCCAGCATTTT
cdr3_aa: CASSPGAGANQPQHF

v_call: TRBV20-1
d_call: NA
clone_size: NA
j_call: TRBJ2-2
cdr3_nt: TGCAGTGCTTTTCGACAGAACTTCAACGGGGAGCTGTTTTTT
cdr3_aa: CSAFRQNFNGELFF

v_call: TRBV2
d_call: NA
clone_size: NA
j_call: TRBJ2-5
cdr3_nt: TGTGCCAGCAGTGAAGACGCTCCCATCATCTCGGCCCAGTACTTC
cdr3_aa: CASSEDAPIISAQYF

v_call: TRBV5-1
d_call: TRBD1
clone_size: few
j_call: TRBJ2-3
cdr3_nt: TGCGCCAGCACCAAGGACAGGCAAAACACAGATACGCAGTATTTT
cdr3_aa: CASTKDRQNTDTQYF

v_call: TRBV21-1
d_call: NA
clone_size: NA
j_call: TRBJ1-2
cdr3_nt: TGTGCCAGCAGCAAACCTAGGGGACCCGAGCGGGGCTATGGCTACACCTTC
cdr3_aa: CASSKPRGPERGYGYTF

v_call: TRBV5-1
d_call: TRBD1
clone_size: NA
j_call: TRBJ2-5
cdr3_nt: TGCGCCAGCAGCTTGACCGGACAGGGGGTCCAAGAGACCCAGTACTTC
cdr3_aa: CASSLTGQGVQETQYF

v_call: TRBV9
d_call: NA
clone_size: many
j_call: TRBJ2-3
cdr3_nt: TGTGCCAGCAGCGTGCAGGGGTACACAGATACGCAGTATTTT
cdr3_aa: CASSVQGYTDTQYF

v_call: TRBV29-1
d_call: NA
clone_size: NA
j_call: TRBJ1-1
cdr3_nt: TGCAGCGTTGGGGACGGACGGAACACTGAAGCTTTCTTT
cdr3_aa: CSVGDGRNTEAFF

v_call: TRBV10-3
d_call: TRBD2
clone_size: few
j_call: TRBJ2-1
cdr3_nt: TGTGCCATCAGGGGGACTAGCGGAAGCTCCTACAATGAGCAGTTCTTC
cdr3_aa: CAIRGTSGSSYNEQFF

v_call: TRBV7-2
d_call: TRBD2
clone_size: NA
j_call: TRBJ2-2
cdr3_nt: TGTGCCAGCAGCTTACTAGCGGGAGGTCCCCACGGGGAGCTGTTTTTT
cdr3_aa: CASSLLAGGPHGELFF

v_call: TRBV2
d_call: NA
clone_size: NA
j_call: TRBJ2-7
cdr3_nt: TGTGCCAGCAGTGTGGGGTGGGACTACGAGCAGTACTTC
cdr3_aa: CASSVGWDYEQYF

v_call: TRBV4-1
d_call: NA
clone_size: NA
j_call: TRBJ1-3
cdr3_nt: TGCGCCAGCAGCCAAGATCTGGGGTTAGGTGGAAACACCATATATTTT
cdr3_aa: CASSQDLGLGGNTIYF

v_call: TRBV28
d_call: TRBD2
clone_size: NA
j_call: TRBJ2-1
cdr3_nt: TGTGCCAGCACCTCAAGCGGGAGAAACTACAATGAGCAGTTCTTC
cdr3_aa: CASTSSGRNYNEQFF

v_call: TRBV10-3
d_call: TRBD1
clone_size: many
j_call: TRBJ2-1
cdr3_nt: TGTGCCATCTCGGGACAGGCCTACAATGAGCAGTTCTTC
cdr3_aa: CAISGQAYNEQFF

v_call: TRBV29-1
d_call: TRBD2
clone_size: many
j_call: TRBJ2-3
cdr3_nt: TGCAGCGTTGAAGATTTTAAGGAGACTAGCGGAGATACGCAGTATTTT
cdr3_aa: CSVEDFKETSGDTQYF

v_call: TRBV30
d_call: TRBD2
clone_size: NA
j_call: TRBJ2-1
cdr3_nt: TGTGCCTGGAGTGAGACGGGGGGGAGTCCCCATGAGCAGTTCTTC
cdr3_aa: CAWSETGGSPHEQFF

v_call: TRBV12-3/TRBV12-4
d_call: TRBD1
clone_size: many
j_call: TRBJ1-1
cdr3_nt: TGTGCCAGCAGTACAGGGGCGGCCACTGAAGCTTTCTTT
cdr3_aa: CASSTGAATEAFF

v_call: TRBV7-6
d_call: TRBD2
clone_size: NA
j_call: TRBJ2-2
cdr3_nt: TGTGCCAGCAGCTTAGCATCCTCTAGCGGGAACACCGGGGAGCTGTTTTTT
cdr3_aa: CASSLASSSGNTGELFF